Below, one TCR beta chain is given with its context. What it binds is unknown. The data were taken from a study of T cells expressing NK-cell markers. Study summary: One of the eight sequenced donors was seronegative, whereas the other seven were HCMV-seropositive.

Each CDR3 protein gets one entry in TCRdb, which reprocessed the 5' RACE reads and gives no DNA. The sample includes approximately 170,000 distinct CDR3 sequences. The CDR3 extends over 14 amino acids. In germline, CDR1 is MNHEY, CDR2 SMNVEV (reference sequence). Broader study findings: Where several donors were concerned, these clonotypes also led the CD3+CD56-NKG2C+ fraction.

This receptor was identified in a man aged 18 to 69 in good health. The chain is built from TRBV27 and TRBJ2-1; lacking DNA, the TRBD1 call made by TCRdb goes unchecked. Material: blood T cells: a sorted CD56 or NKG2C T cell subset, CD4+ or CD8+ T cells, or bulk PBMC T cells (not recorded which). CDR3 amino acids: CASSLTGPGKEQFF.